Listed below are T cell receptor beta chains from one sample, sequenced in a study of blood T cell repertoires in COVID-19. TCRdb keeps only in-frame clones here, not all; method: immunoSEQ multiplex PCR. The sample records around 300,000 clones, 88% being singletons. The sample taken for sequencing was PBMCs or T cells enriched from blood (not recorded which). The receptors stem from a woman aged 50 to 60 who had recovered from COVID-19. Both conserved end residues are part of each CDR3. A D gene is named only where the DNA matches it firmly. The size entry is marked missing in some rows and otherwise reads once, few, many or a size class.

D gene | clone size | J gene | V gene | CDR3 DNA | CDR3 protein
TRBD1 | . | TRBJ1-1 | TRBV5-4 | TGTGCCAGCAGCGCTCGACAGGGACCAACTGAAGCTTTCTTT | CASSARQGPTEAFF
. | . | TRBJ2-2 | TRBV7-2 | TGTGCCAGCAGCCCCGCCGGGGAGCTGTTTTTT | CASSPAGELFF
TRBD1 | . | TRBJ1-4 | TRBV19 | TGTGCCAGTAGTATGGGACAGGGTATTGAAAAACTGTTTTTT | CASSMGQGIEKLFF
. | . | TRBJ1-5 | TRBV29-1 | TGCAGCGTTGGGCCGGGACATAGGAATCAGCCCCAGCATTTT | CSVGPGHRNQPQHF
TRBD1 | . | TRBJ1-3 | TRBV3-1/TRBV3-2 | TGTGCCAGCAGGCGGACAGGGACGTCCGGAAACACCATATATTTT | CASRRTGTSGNTIYF
TRBD2 | . | TRBJ2-1 | TRBV19 | TGTGCCACCGCCGCGGCGGGAGGCTCCTACAATGAGCAGTTCTTC | CATAAAGGSYNEQFF
. | . | TRBJ2-1 | TRBV6-5 | TGTGCCAGCAGTTATCGAGGGCTGGGCATCAATGAGCAGTTCTTC | CASSYRGLGINEQFF
. | . | TRBJ2-6 | TRBV7-7 | TGTGCCTCGGGCGGGGCTGGGGCCAACGTCCTGACTTTC | CASGGAGANVLTF
TRBD2 | . | TRBJ2-7 | TRBV13 | TGTGCCAGCAGCCAGGGACTAGCGGGAGGGAACTACGAGCAGTACTTC | CASSQGLAGGNYEQYF
. | . | TRBJ2-5 | TRBV10-3 | TGTGCCACTTCGGACCGGGGATGGGAGACCCAGTACTTC | CATSDRGWETQYF
TRBD2 | . | TRBJ2-3 | TRBV7-3 | TGTGCCAGCAGCTTAACTAGCGGGAGCACAGATACGCAGTATTTT | CASSLTSGSTDTQYF
TRBD1 | . | TRBJ2-7 | TRBV19 | TGTGCCAGTAGCGCAAAGCCAGGGGGCTCCTACGAGCAGTACTTC | CASSAKPGGSYEQYF
. | . | TRBJ2-7 | TRBV20-1 | TGCAGTGCTCCTCGGGGGGAGCAGTACTTC | CSAPRGEQYF
. | . | TRBJ2-3 | TRBV30 | TGTGCCTGGATCGGGAAGGGCACAGATACGCAGTATTTT | CAWIGKGTDTQYF
. | . | TRBJ1-2 | TRBV5-1 | TGCGCCAGCAGTTCCCTCGGAGACTATGGCTACACCTTC | CASSSLGDYGYTF
. | . | TRBJ1-1 | TRBV7-2 | TGTGCCAGCAGCTTAGGGAGGAGGACTGAAGCTTTCTTT | CASSLGRRTEAFF
. | . | TRBJ2-7 | TRBV18 | TGTGCCAGCTCACCACCTACAGTCTACGAGCAGTACTTC | CASSPPTVYEQYF
. | . | TRBJ1-5 | TRBV2 | TGTGCCAGCAGTGTTGGGGGCTCCAATCAGCCCCAGCATTTT | CASSVGGSNQPQHF
. | . | TRBJ2-5 | TRBV3-1/TRBV3-2 | TGTGCCAGCAGCCAAGGTTCAAAGCCGGGGGAGACCCAGTACTTC | CASSQGSKPGETQYF
TRBD2 | . | TRBJ2-1 | TRBV24-1 | TGTGCCACCAGTGACGCAACTAGCGGGAGGATAGGGGAGCAGTTCTTC | CATSDATSGRIGEQFF
. | . | TRBJ1-5 | TRBV7-2 | TGTGCCAGCAGCTATAACAACTACAATCAGCCCCAGCATTTT | CASSYNNYNQPQHF
. | . | TRBJ1-3 | TRBV28 | TGTGCCAGCAGTTTTCTTGGAAACACCATATATTTT | CASSFLGNTIYF
. | . | TRBJ2-7 | TRBV11-3 | TGTGCCAGCAGCTATGGGGCGTTAGGGGAGCAGTACTTC | CASSYGALGEQYF
TRBD1 | . | TRBJ2-7 | TRBV7-9 | TGTGCCAGCAGCTTAGGACAGGGTCTCGACGAGCAGTACTTC | CASSLGQGLDEQYF
TRBD2 | . | TRBJ2-3 | TRBV7-3 | TGTGCCAGCAGCCTAAACCTAGCGGGAGGGGGTACGCAGTATTTT | CASSLNLAGGGTQYF
TRBD1 | . | TRBJ1-4 | TRBV2 | TGTGCCAGCACTCGTCCCGGGACAGGGGGTGGTGAAAAACTGTTTTTT | CASTRPGTGGGEKLFF
. | . | TRBJ1-5 | TRBV19 | TGTGCCAGTACCCTGTCGGGAAATCAGCCCCAGCATTTT | CASTLSGNQPQHF
TRBD1 | once | TRBJ2-7 | TRBV11-3 | TGTGCCAGCAGGTATGAGATGAGGAAGGGGGCCTACCTCGTGTACGAGCAGTACTTC | CASRYEMRKGAYLVYEQYF